The next 28 T cell receptor beta chains were all read from a single sample in a study of T cells in Graves' hyperthyroidism and ophthalmopathy. Amplified TCR beta CDR3 regions derived from RNA transcripts. Initially, a first-round RT-PCR of the TCR CDR3 employed the HTBI primer set. TCRdb recomputed calls from the multiplex PCR reads with MiXCR, one row per CDR3 protein. The sample includes roughly 400,000 distinct CDR3 sequences, more than 12% of them seen just once. The sequenced material came from blood. These receptor sequences come from a man in his fifties with Graves' ophthalmopathy.

This clonotype occurred once. The chain couples TRBV9 to TRBJ2-3; D remains unclear. Germline loops: CDR1 SGDLS, CDR2 YYNGEE. V was trimmed by 4 bases and J by 2 bases, leaving 20 bases between them. This CDR3 contains 17 residues. The CDR3 region has the DNA TGTGCCAGCAGCCCGTACCCCGCCGTCCCCCCCACAGATACGCAGTATTTT. This encodes CASSPYPAVPPTDTQYF.

This clonotype has a count of ten or more. V gene TRBV29-1 combines with J gene TRBJ2-1; D not certain. Looked up from germline, CDR1 is SQVTM and CDR2 is ANQGSEA. The CDR3 length is 13 residues. The CDR3 loop reads CSARKPLYNEQFF. DNA for the CDR3: TGCAGTGCGCGGAAACCACTCTACAATGAGCAGTTCTTC.

Turning to this clonotype: Just one base apart from a much larger clone, this may be a read error. No conserved phenylalanine or tryptophan ends this CDR3, so it is likely a read error. The chain combines TRBV29-1 with TRBJ2-5; the D gene could be TRBD1 or TRBD2 (6 bases each). The germline V gene has CDR1 SQVTM and CDR2 ANQGSEA. Trimming shortened V by 0 bases and J by 4 bases, and 9 bases separated the two germline ends. The length of the CDR3 is 13 residues. CDR3 DNA: TGCAGCGTTGAAGAACAGGGAGGAGAGACCCAGTACCTC. Translating it yields CSVEEQGGETQYL.

The rearrangement uses TRBV20-1 and TRBJ2-2; either TRBD1 or TRBD2 may supply D (6 bases each). V lost 6 bases, J lost 5 bases, and 16 bases lay in between. CDR1 is DFQATT and CDR2 is SNEGSKA in the germline V gene (reference sequence). The CDR3 sequence is 14 residues long. For the CDR3, the DNA is TGCAGTGCCCGAGAGGGGGGTATGACCGGGGAGCTGTTTTTT. Amino acids: CSAREGGMTGELFF.

This clonotype has more than one count but fewer than ten. The gene calls are TRBV19 and TRBJ2-1, with unresolved D. Trimming cost V 4 bases and J 6 bases, with 16 bases left between them. This CDR3 is 15 amino acids long. Germline assignment: CDR1 LNHDA and CDR2 SQIVND (reference sequence). As DNA, the CDR3 is TGTGCCAGTAGTAATGGGCGTATGGCGCCCAATGAGCAGTTCTTC. This translates into CASSNGRMAPNEQFF.

This clonotype was recorded at least ten times. The CDR3 coding sequence is TGCGCCAGCAGCTCGAACGGGAGGTTGGGCACAGATACGCAGTATTTT. It is translated as CASSSNGRLGTDTQYF. The rearrangement uses TRBV5-1 and TRBJ2-3; 7 nucleotides line up with TRBD2. CDR1 SGHRS and CDR2 YFSETQ come from the germline V gene. The CDR3 contains 16 residues. V shed 3 bases, J shed 1 base, and the junction held 8 bases outside the gene matches. The full variable domain, completed using reference TRBV5-1 and TRBJ2-3, is KAGVTQTPRYLIKTRGQQVTLSCSPISGHRSVSWYQQTPGQGLQFLFEYFSETQRNKGNFPGRFSGRQFSNSRSEMNVSTLELGDSALYLCASSSNGRLGTDTQYFGPGTRLTVL.

J is TRBJ2-3 and V is TRBV29-1; D is perhaps TRBD1 (6 bases). V was cut by 8 bases and J by 2 bases, with 14 bases left in between. The CDR3 length is 13 residues. In germline, CDR1 is SQVTM, CDR2 ANQGSEA. The CDR3 is CSPRTADTDTQYF. In DNA, the CDR3 is TGCAGCCCCCGGACAGCCGACACAGATACGCAGTATTTT.

V is TRBV19 and J is TRBJ2-1; 9 nucleotides line up with TRBD2. J was trimmed by 4 bases and V by 7 bases; bases with no gene match: 11. The CDR3 has 16 residues. The V gene's germline CDR1 is LNHDA and CDR2 SQIVND (reference sequence). This CDR3 is CASTEAGGPSYNEQFF. The CDR3 nucleotides read TGTGCCAGTACGGAGGCGGGAGGGCCTTCTTACAATGAGCAGTTCTTC.

On this clonotype: Being one base from a much bigger clone, this may be a read error. The chain carries TRBV18 and TRBJ2-1, with 7 nucleotides matching TRBD2. In germline, CDR1 is KGHSH, CDR2 LQKENI. J gave up 9 bases and V 2 bases, and 7 bases lay outside the gene matches. The CDR3 contains 14 residues. The DNA for the CDR3 is TGTGCCAGCTCACCAGGACTAGTGGGAGGTGAGCAGTTCTTC. Its translation is CASSPGLVGGEQFF.

The chain links TRBV20-1 to TRBJ2-3; 9 nucleotides agree with TRBD2. The CDR3 contains 15 residues. J gave up 7 bases and V 7 bases, and 15 bases lay outside the gene matches. Per the germline V gene, CDR1 is DFQATT and CDR2 is SNEGSKA (reference sequence). CDR3 loop: CSVGSRGAGGNTQYF. The CDR3 region has the DNA TGCAGTGTTGGTAGTCGAGGAGCGGGAGGAAATACGCAGTATTTT.

This clonotype turned up a few times. The V and J genes are TRBV7-9 and TRBJ2-5; perhaps TRBD2 as D (6 bases). V was pared by 5 bases and J by 6 bases, with 19 bases between. Germline CDR1 SEHNR, CDR2 FQNEAQ (reference sequence). The CDR3 runs to 15 residues. The CDR3 nucleotides read TGTGCCAGCAGCCCAGGAGGAGGGATCTTAAAGACCCAGTACTTC. It yields the protein CASSPGGGILKTQYF. The whole variable domain, remainder taken from reference TRBV7-9 and TRBJ2-5, is DTGVSQNPRHKITKRGQNVTFRCDPISEHNRLYWYRQTLGQGPEFLTYFQNEAQLEKSRLLSDRFSAERPKGSFSTLEIQRTEQGDSAMYLCASSPGGGILKTQYFGPGTRLLVL.

This clonotype was recorded a few times. The V gene is TRBV15, the J gene TRBJ1-5; D gene uncertain. The CDR3 sequence is 15 residues long. Trimming pared 0 bases from V and 0 bases from J, leaving 6 bases between. The germline CDR1 and CDR2 sequences are LNHNV and YYDKDF (reference sequence). The CDR3 loop is CATSRDRNSNQPQHF. The DNA of the CDR3 is TGTGCCACCAGCAGAGACAGAAATAGCAATCAGCCCCAGCATTTT. Full variable domain (rest looked up from reference TRBV15 and TRBJ1-5): DAMVIQNPRYQVTQFGKPVTLSCSQTLNHNVMYWYQQKSSQAPKLLFHYYDKDFNNEADTPDNFQSRRPNTSFCFLDIRSPGLGDTAMYLCATSRDRNSNQPQHFGDGTRLSIL.

The gene calls are TRBV6-1 and TRBJ2-2, with D unclear. Germline loops: CDR1 MNHNS, CDR2 SASEGT. Trimming pared 3 bases from V and 3 bases from J, leaving 8 bases between. The CDR3 has 14 amino acids. CDR3 nucleotides: TGTGCCAGCAGTGAGAACGGCTACACCGGGGAGCTGTTTTTT. Amino acid sequence: CASSENGYTGELFF.

CDR3 protein: CASSYRGGSTEAFF. The CDR3, as DNA: TGTGCCAGCAGTTACAGGGGGGGCAGCACTGAAGCTTTCTTT. The chain carries TRBV6-4 and TRBJ1-1, with 8 nucleotides matching TRBD1. The CDR3 sequence is 14 residues long. Germline loops: CDR1 MRHNA, CDR2 SNTAGT. Trimming removed 5 bases from V and 4 bases from J; junction bases left unmatched: 6.

This clonotype was seen many times. The gene calls are TRBV20-1 and TRBJ2-3; D is undetermined. V was cut by 1 base and J by 1 base, with 3 bases left in between. Germline values: CDR1 DFQATT, CDR2 SNEGSKA (reference sequence). There are 12 residues in the CDR3. DNA for the CDR3: TGCAGTGCTAGAGGTGGCACAGATACGCAGTATTTT. The encoded protein is CSARGGTDTQYF.

This clonotype was seen many times. The V gene is TRBV28, the J gene TRBJ2-2, with 9 bases lining up with TRBD1. J gave up 2 bases and V 9 bases, and 7 bases lay outside the gene matches. This CDR3 spans 15 amino acids. Germline loops: CDR1 MDHEN, CDR2 SYDVKM. CDR3 amino acids: CASIPGQGNTGELFF. The CDR3, as DNA: TGTGCCAGTATACCGGGACAGGGAAACACCGGGGAGCTGTTTTTT.

This clonotype turned up a few times. The chain has TRBV12-3 or TRBV12-4 and TRBJ2-1, with D perhaps being TRBD1 or TRBD2 (5 bases each). With 5 bases removed from V and 6 bases from J, the gap between germline ends came to 23 bases. CDR3 size: 17 residues. The chain's CDR3 is CASSPGPFPPFGNEQFF. In nucleotides, the CDR3 is TGTGCCAGCAGTCCGGGACCATTCCCCCCCTTTGGCAATGAGCAGTTCTTC.

The genes are TRBV7-9 and TRBJ2-1; D gene unclear. This CDR3 has 11 amino acids. Between the trimmed V and J ends, which lost 2 bases and 9 bases, there was a span of 5 bases. Germline CDR1 SEHNR, CDR2 FQNEAQ (reference sequence). CDR3 protein: CASSLKIEQFF. In nucleotides, the CDR3 is TGTGCCAGCAGCTTAAAGATTGAGCAGTTCTTC.

V gene TRBV5-1 combines with J gene TRBJ2-2, with 12 bases matching TRBD2. The V gene's germline CDR1 is SGHRS and CDR2 YFSETQ. The CDR3 consists of 18 residues. V was pared by 4 bases and J by 4 bases, with 11 bases of the junction left unmatched. The CDR3, as DNA: TGCGCCAGCAGCGGGGGGGCGACTAGCGGGAGAGGCACCGGGGAGCTGTTTTTT. Translated: CASSGGATSGRGTGELFF.

This clonotype was found many times. The V gene is TRBV20-1, the J gene TRBJ2-5, with 13 bases that match TRBD2. The germline CDR1 and CDR2 sequences are DFQATT and SNEGSKA (reference sequence). CDR3 length equals 14 residues. The V and J ends lost 5 bases and 2 bases, in that order; junction bases with no gene match: 2. The CDR3 sequence is CSAELAGGQETQYF. The CDR3 DNA follows: TGCAGTGCTGAACTAGCGGGAGGGCAAGAGACCCAGTACTTC.

The chain carries TRBV7-9 and TRBJ2-7, with TRBD2 identical over 9 bases. The J segment lost 3 bases and the V segment lost 4 bases, leaving 7 bases of the junction unmatched. This CDR3 is built from 15 residues. Germline CDR1 SEHNR, CDR2 FQNEAQ (reference sequence). The CDR3, as DNA: TGTGCCAGCAGCTGGGGCTTAGCGGGGGACTACGAGCAGTACTTC. This encodes CASSWGLAGDYEQYF.

This clonotype was detected many times. This chain joins TRBV12-3 or TRBV12-4 and TRBJ2-7; 9 nucleotides agree with TRBD1. The ends lost 3 bases at V and 5 bases at J; junction bases unmatched: 11. CDR3 size: 16 residues. The CDR3 DNA sequence: TGTGCCAGCAGTTTCCTTCAGGGACAGGGCACCCACGAGCAGTACTTC. This gives the protein CASSFLQGQGTHEQYF.

A remark on this clonotype: Relative to the germline gene, one junction end is altered; a read error may explain this. The V gene is TRBV3-1, the J gene TRBJ2-7; 7 nucleotides agree with TRBD1. The germline gives CDR1 LGHDT, CDR2 YNNKEL (reference sequence). There are 15 residues in the CDR3. The CDR3 region is CASSQTQGLSYEQYF. The CDR3 region has the DNA TGCGCCAGCAGCCAAACACAGGGGTTAAGCTACGAGCAGTACTTC.

This clonotype has a count of ten or more. This chain links TRBV27 with TRBJ1-1; perhaps TRBD1 as D (5 bases). Per germline, CDR1 MNHEY and CDR2 SMNVEV (reference sequence). CDR3 length: 16 residues. Trimming stripped 3 bases from V and 1 base from J, with 15 bases between. The CDR3 DNA reads TGTGCCAGCAGTTTCGTGCACCGAGGGGCGAACACTGAAGCTTTCTTT. Protein product: CASSFVHRGANTEAFF.

V usage is TRBV2 and J usage is TRBJ1-1; 10 positions match TRBD1. After removal of 7 bases from V and 3 bases from J, the junction contained 14 bases not matched to a gene. Germline V gene sequence: CDR1 SNHLY, CDR2 FYNNEI. The CDR3 has 17 residues. As DNA, the CDR3 is TGTGCCAGCATAGGTAAAGGGACAGGGGCGCGGGACACTGAAGCTTTCTTT. It yields the protein CASIGKGTGARDTEAFF.

The chain links TRBV20-1 to TRBJ2-1; TRBD2 is a possible D gene (6 bases). The CDR3 spans 13 residues. Germline loops: CDR1 DFQATT, CDR2 SNEGSKA (reference sequence). The V gene lost 6 bases and the J gene lost 5 bases, with 14 bases spanning the gap. CDR3 amino acids: CSAGIRLDNEQFF. CDR3 sequence (DNA): TGCAGTGCGGGGATCAGACTAGACAATGAGCAGTTCTTC.

This clonotype has at least ten counts. The J gene is TRBJ1-2, the V gene TRBV7-9, with D unresolved. Germline V CDR1 and CDR2: SEHNR, FQNEAQ (reference sequence). V shed 1 base and J shed 7 bases, with 10 bases lying between them. The CDR3 is 13 amino acids. In DNA form, the CDR3 reads TGTGCCAGCAGCTTAGAGGAGTCGGGTGGCTACACCTTC. Protein product: CASSLEESGGYTF.

This rearrangement joins TRBV19 to TRBJ2-2; 16 bases are a match to TRBD2. Losses at the gene ends were 7 bases for V and 8 bases for J; bases not matched to a gene: 7. The CDR3 has 16 residues. Looked up from germline, CDR1 is LNHDA and CDR2 is SQIVND (reference sequence). CDR3: CASTPGLAGGVGELFF. The CDR3, as DNA: TGTGCCAGTACCCCGGGACTAGCGGGAGGGGTGGGGGAGCTGTTTTTT.